This T cell receptor (beta chain) was observed in a study of radiotherapy plus CTLA-4 blockade in lung cancer. Profiling relied on immunoSEQ multiplex PCR, and the TCRdb table lists in-frame clones only, not all of them. The sample includes about 120,000 clones, about nine tenths seen only once; the top ten take approximately 6.6%. Points from the study as a whole: Early blood T cell clone changes and increased post-radiation serum interferon-beta were reportedly the strongest response predictors.

In germline, CDR1 is SGHVS, CDR2 FQNEAQ. The V end was cut by 3 bases, the J end by 2 bases, with 8 bases between. This CDR3 is 13 amino acids long. On this clone itself: Its target is not known.

This chain links TRBV7-8 with TRBJ2-7; D is unclear. The sample was peripheral blood, taken from a patient treated with radiotherapy plus ipilimumab. The sequence was obtained from a human donor with non-small cell lung cancer that progressed on radiotherapy plus ipilimumab. The DNA for the CDR3 is TGTGCCAGCAGCTTTAGAACTACCTACGAGCAGTACTTC. It encodes CASSFRTTYEQYF.